Listed below are T cell receptor beta chains from one sample, sequenced in a study of blood T cell repertoires in COVID-19. Sequencing was performed with immunoSEQ multiplex PCR; in TCRdb, only in-frame clones are kept and a portion is missing. Here the sample spans approximately 88,000 clones, about 74% being singletons. Material: peripheral blood. The receptor set was obtained from a human donor in a cohort sampled during active COVID-19. The CDR3 runs from the conserved cysteine through the conserved F or W. A D gene is named only where the DNA matches it firmly. Not all rows give a size; the values are once, few, many and, for expanded clones, a class.

CASSSGLGDTGELFF	TGTGCCAGCAGTTCCGGACTCGGGGACACCGGGGAGCTGTTTTTT	-	-	TRBV7-3	TRBJ2-2
CSVGQGFHEQYF	TGCAGCGTTGGACAGGGGTTCCACGAGCAGTACTTC	TRBD1	-	TRBV29-1	TRBJ2-7
CASTQLGGQETQYF	TGTGCCAGCACCCAGTTAGGGGGCCAAGAGACCCAGTACTTC	-	-	TRBV6-5	TRBJ2-5
CASSLEASGRAGDTQYF	TGTGCCAGCAGCTTAGAGGCTAGCGGGAGGGCGGGAGATACGCAGTATTTT	TRBD2	-	TRBV5-4	TRBJ2-3
CASSTQGYEQYF	TGTGCCAGTAGTACCCAGGGGTACGAGCAGTACTTC	-	-	TRBV19	TRBJ2-7
CASREQGTGELFF	TGTGCCAGTAGAGAACAGGGCACCGGGGAGCTGTTTTTT	-	few	TRBV19	TRBJ2-2
CATSRDSGPNIQYF	TGTGCCACCAGCAGAGATTCAGGTCCAAACATTCAGTACTTC	-	-	TRBV15	TRBJ2-4
CASSTGTDLVVSYNEQFF	TGTGCCAGTAGTACCGGGACAGACCTAGTTGTATCCTACAATGAGCAGTTCTTC	TRBD1	-	TRBV19	TRBJ2-1
CASSPGLAGGPLYEQYF	TGTGCCAGCTCTCCGGGACTAGCGGGAGGGCCCCTCTACGAGCAGTACTTC	TRBD2	once	TRBV9	TRBJ2-7
CASSPQEYNEQFF	TGTGCCAGCAGCCCACAGGAATACAATGAGCAGTTCTTC	-	-	TRBV7-3	TRBJ2-1
CASKDRGGPDTQYF	TGCGCCAGCAAAGACAGGGGTGGGCCAGATACGCAGTATTTT	TRBD1	-	TRBV23-1	TRBJ2-3
CASSRRENTEAFF	TGTGCCAGCAGCCGCAGGGAGAACACTGAAGCTTTCTTT	-	once	TRBV7-3	TRBJ1-1
CASSLGGGDYGYTF	TGTGCCAGCAGCTTGGGAGGTGGCGACTATGGCTACACCTTC	-	-	TRBV5-6	TRBJ1-2
CASSLVPGTGSPLHF	TGTGCCAGCAGTTTAGTCCCGGGGACAGGTTCACCCCTCCACTTT	TRBD1	-	TRBV28	TRBJ1-6
CASSAQGNQPQHF	TGTGCCAGCAGCGCTCAGGGCAATCAGCCCCAGCATTTT	-	-	TRBV6-5	TRBJ1-5
CASSLNTGKTDTQYF	TGTGCCAGCAGCTTAAATACAGGGAAGACAGATACGCAGTATTTT	-	-	TRBV7-8	TRBJ2-3
CASSPPGTGMYQPQHF	TGTGCCAGCTCACCCCCTGGGACAGGGATGTATCAGCCCCAGCATTTT	TRBD1	few	TRBV18	TRBJ1-5
CASSYAGLYPYNEQFF	TGTGCCAGCAGTTACGCGGGACTTTACCCTTACAATGAGCAGTTCTTC	-	-	TRBV6-2/TRBV6-3	TRBJ2-1
CASTDQLAGEQFF	TGTGCCAGCACCGATCAACTAGCCGGTGAGCAGTTCTTC	-	-	TRBV12-3/TRBV12-4	TRBJ2-1
CASSTRTGTGNTIYF	TGTGCCAGTAGTACCCGAACAGGGACTGGAAACACCATATATTTT	-	-	TRBV19	TRBJ1-3
CASSPRDRVGSYEQYF	TGTGCCAGCTCACCTAGGGACAGGGTGGGCTCCTACGAGCAGTACTTC	TRBD1	-	TRBV18	TRBJ2-7
CATSEGQGNQPQHF	TGTGCCACCAGTGAGGGACAGGGCAATCAGCCCCAGCATTTT	TRBD1	-	TRBV24-1	TRBJ1-5
CASRSGLAETQYF	TGTGCCAGTAGAAGCGGACTAGCGGAGACCCAGTACTTC	TRBD2	-	TRBV19	TRBJ2-5
CASSSERGSREQYF	TGTGCCAGCAGCTCCGAACGGGGTTCTCGGGAGCAGTACTTC	-	-	TRBV7-9	TRBJ2-7
CASTPGGASPGEQYF	TGTGCCAGCACCCCCGGGGGAGCCTCGCCCGGGGAGCAGTACTTC	-	-	TRBV28	TRBJ2-7
CASGHRVGSYNSPLHF	TGTGCCAGCGGGCACAGGGTGGGCTCCTATAATTCACCCCTCCACTTT	-	-	TRBV9	TRBJ1-6
CASSEWGTAYEQYF	TGTGCCAGCAGTGAATGGGGGACAGCCTACGAGCAGTACTTC	TRBD1	-	TRBV6-1	TRBJ2-7
CASSYSGTDPNTEAFF	TGTGCCAGTAGTTATAGCGGGACAGACCCGAACACTGAAGCTTTCTTT	TRBD1	-	TRBV19	TRBJ1-1
CASSLAARDYGYTF	TGTGCCAGCAGCTTAGCCGCCCGAGACTATGGCTACACCTTC	-	-	TRBV7-8	TRBJ1-2
CASSQADIAKHYF	TGCGCCAGCAGCCAAGCGGACATAGCCAAGCATTACTTC	-	-	TRBV4-1	TRBJ2-7
CASSLEADSPLHF	TGTGCCAGCAGTTTAGAGGCGGATTCACCCCTCCACTTT	-	-	TRBV12-3/TRBV12-4	TRBJ1-6
CASSPPGAGGPYEQYF	TGTGCCAGCTCACCTCCCGGAGCGGGAGGGCCCTACGAGCAGTACTTC	TRBD2	-	TRBV18	TRBJ2-7
CASSLGASGRPPIQETQYF	TGTGCCAGCAGCTTAGGGGCTAGCGGGAGGCCCCCCATCCAAGAGACCCAGTACTTC	TRBD2	-	TRBV11-2	TRBJ2-5
CASSFRLAGYGETQYF	TGCGCCAGCAGCTTTAGGCTAGCGGGATACGGGGAGACCCAGTACTTC	TRBD2	-	TRBV5-1	TRBJ2-5
CASNQPQGDTQYF	TGTGCCAGCAACCAGCCTCAGGGAGATACGCAGTATTTT	-	few	TRBV6-5	TRBJ2-3
CAWSLRQGFNEQFF	TGTGCCTGGAGTTTGCGACAGGGGTTCAATGAGCAGTTCTTC	TRBD1	-	TRBV30	TRBJ2-1
CASRASGANVLTF	TGTGCCAGCAGGGCCTCTGGGGCCAACGTCCTGACTTTC	-	-	TRBV7-3	TRBJ2-6
CASYLWQGDGYTF	TGTGCCAGCTACCTTTGGCAGGGCGATGGCTACACCTTC	-	-	TRBV28	TRBJ1-2
CASSPRGTEAFF	TGTGCCAGCAGCCCAAGGGGCACTGAAGCTTTCTTT	-	few	TRBV3-1/TRBV3-2	TRBJ1-1
CASSHRLAGDNEQFF	TGTGCCAGCAGCCACAGACTAGCGGGGGACAATGAGCAGTTCTTC	TRBD2	-	TRBV7-8	TRBJ2-1
CASGATYNEQFF	TGTGCCAGCGGGGCCACCTACAATGAGCAGTTCTTC	-	-	TRBV11-2	TRBJ2-1
CASSVAGENTGELFF	TGTGCCAGCAGCGTAGCGGGAGAGAACACCGGGGAGCTGTTTTTT	-	few	TRBV9	TRBJ2-2
CASSLTASGGDTQYF	TGTGCCAGCAGCTTAACGGCTAGCGGGGGGGATACGCAGTATTTT	TRBD2	-	TRBV7-2	TRBJ2-3
CASSLSSGRALGANVLTF	TGTGCCAGCAGCTTATCTAGCGGGAGGGCCCTTGGGGCCAACGTCCTGACTTTC	TRBD2	-	TRBV4-2	TRBJ2-6
CASSWDSLAKNIQYF	TGTGCCAGCAGCTGGGACAGCCTAGCCAAAAACATTCAGTACTTC	TRBD1	-	TRBV5-8	TRBJ2-4
CASSFAGLAGAQETQYF	TGTGCCAGCAGTTTCGCCGGACTAGCGGGAGCACAAGAGACCCAGTACTTC	TRBD2	-	TRBV28	TRBJ2-5